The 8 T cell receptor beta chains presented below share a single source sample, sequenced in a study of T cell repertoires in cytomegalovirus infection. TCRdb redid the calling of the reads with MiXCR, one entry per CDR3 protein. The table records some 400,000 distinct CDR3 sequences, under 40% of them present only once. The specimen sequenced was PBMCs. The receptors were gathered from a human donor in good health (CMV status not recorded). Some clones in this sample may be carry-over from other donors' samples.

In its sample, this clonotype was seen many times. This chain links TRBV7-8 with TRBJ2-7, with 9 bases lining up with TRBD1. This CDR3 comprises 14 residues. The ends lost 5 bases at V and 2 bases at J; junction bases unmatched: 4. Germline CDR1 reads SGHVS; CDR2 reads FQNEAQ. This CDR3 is CASSDGQGPYEQYF. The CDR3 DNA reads TGTGCCAGCAGCGACGGACAGGGGCCCTACGAGCAGTACTTC.

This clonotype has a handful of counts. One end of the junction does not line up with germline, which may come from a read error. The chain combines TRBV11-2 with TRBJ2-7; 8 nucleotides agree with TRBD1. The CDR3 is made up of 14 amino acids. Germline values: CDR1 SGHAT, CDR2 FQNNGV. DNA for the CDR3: TGTGCCAGCAGCCTAGACAGGGGAATCAGAGAGCAGTACTTC. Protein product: CASSLDRGIREQYF.

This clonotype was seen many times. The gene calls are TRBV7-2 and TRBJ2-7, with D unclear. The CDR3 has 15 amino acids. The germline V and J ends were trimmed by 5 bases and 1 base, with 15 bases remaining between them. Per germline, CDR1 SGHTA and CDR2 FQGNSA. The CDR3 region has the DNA TGTGCCAGCAGCCTACCCCCCCAGGCTTCCTACGAGCAGTACTTC. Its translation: CASSLPPQASYEQYF.

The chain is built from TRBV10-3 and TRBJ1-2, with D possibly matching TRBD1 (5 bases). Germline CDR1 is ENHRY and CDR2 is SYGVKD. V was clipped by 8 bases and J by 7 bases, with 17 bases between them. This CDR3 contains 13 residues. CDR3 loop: CAILGGARGGYTF. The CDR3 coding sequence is TGTGCCATCCTTGGCGGGGCTCGAGGTGGCTACACCTTC.

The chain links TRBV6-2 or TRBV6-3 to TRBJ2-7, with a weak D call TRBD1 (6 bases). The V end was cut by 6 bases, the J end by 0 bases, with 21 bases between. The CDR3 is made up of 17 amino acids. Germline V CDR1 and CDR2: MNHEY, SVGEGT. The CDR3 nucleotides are TGTGCCAGCAGAATACCGGGACATCACACGCACTCCTACGAGCAGTACTTC. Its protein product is CASRIPGHHTHSYEQYF.

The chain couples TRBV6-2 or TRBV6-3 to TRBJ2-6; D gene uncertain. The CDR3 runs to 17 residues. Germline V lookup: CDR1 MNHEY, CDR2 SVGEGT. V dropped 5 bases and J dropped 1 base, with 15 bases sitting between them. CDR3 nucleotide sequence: TGTGCCAGCAGTCCCTCCCTCGTCCAGTCTGGGGCCAACGTCCTGACTTTC. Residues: CASSPSLVQSGANVLTF.

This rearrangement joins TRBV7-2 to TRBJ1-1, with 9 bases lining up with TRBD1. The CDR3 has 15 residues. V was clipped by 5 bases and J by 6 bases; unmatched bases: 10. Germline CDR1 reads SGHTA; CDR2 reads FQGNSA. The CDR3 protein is CASSMDRGRDPEAFF. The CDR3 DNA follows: TGTGCCAGCAGCATGGACAGGGGTAGGGACCCTGAAGCTTTCTTT. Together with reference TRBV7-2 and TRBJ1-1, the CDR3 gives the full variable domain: GAGVSQSPSNKVTEKGKDVELRCDPISGHTALYWYRQSLGQGLEFLIYFQGNSAPDKSGLPSDRFSAERTGGSVSTLTIQRTQQEDSAVYLCASSMDRGRDPEAFFGQGTRLTVV.

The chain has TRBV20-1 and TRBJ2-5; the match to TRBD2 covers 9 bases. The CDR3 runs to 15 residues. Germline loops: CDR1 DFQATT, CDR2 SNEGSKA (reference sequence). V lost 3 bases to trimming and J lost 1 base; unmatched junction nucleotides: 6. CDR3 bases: TGCAGTGCTAGGAGGCGGGGGGGCCTCCAAGAGACCCAGTACTTC. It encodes CSARRRGGLQETQYF.